Sequencing of this T cell receptor (beta chain) was carried out in a study of cytomegalovirus exposure and HLA in healthy donors. Study-level points and caveats: Later on, analysis showed that most CMV-associated TCR beta chains appeared to be HLA-restricted.

As regards this clone: What it binds is unknown.

CDR3 size: 16 residues. Looked up from germline, CDR1 is LNHDA and CDR2 is SQIVND (reference sequence). The V and J ends lost 7 bases and 2 bases respectively, with 21 bases between them. The PCR had 60 Vbeta and 13 Jbeta primers. This table comes from immunoSEQ multiplex PCR, and its TCRdb copy is limited to in-frame clones, with some not included. This table holds around 100,000 clones, less than 70% found once. V is TRBV19 and J is TRBJ2-7; a possible D gene is TRBD1 (5 bases). Sequenced: PBMCs. This receptor was identified in a woman in her thirties in good health and CMV-seronegative. The CDR3 reads CASKPTHLAGTYEQYF. As DNA, the CDR3 is TGTGCCAGTAAGCCTACCCACCTGGCAGGGACCTACGAGCAGTACTTC. Combining the CDR3 with reference TRBV19 and TRBJ2-7 gives the whole variable domain DGGITQSPKYLFRKEGQNVTLSCEQNLNHDAMYWYRQDPGQGLRLIYYSQIVNDFQKGDIAEGYSVSREKKESFPLTVTSAQKNPTAFYLCASKPTHLAGTYEQYFGPGTRLTVT.